The rows below give T cell receptor beta chains drawn from one sample of a study of T-cell memory formation after mild COVID-19. Via MiXCR, TCRdb re-called the 5' RACE reads, giving one row per CDR3 protein. The sample contains 400,000 to 450,000 distinct CDR3 sequences, approximately 18% of which appear only once. Sequenced material: PBMCs or a T cell subset sorted from them (not recorded which). The receptors originated from a man aged 18 to 30 who had mild COVID-19 (a few samples of this study predate the infection). Cell type and time point are not known. Each CDR3 is given with its conserved first and last residue. The D gene is left open where the match is weak. Clone sizes are given selectively: once, few, many, or a class where the clone is expanded.

j_call: TRBJ2-2
d_call: TRBD2
v_call: TRBV24-1
clone_size: NA
cdr3_nt: TGTGCCACCAGTGGCCGGGAGCGGGGGACGAACACCGGGGAGCTGTTTTTT
cdr3_aa: CATSGRERGTNTGELFF

j_call: TRBJ1-4
d_call: NA
v_call: TRBV28
clone_size: few
cdr3_nt: TGTGCCAGCAGCCCCCATGACCGTAATGAAAAACTGTTTTTT
cdr3_aa: CASSPHDRNEKLFF

j_call: TRBJ2-7
d_call: NA
v_call: TRBV7-9
clone_size: few
cdr3_nt: TGTGCCAGCAGCTTAGATTCCGGGTACGAGCAGTACTTC
cdr3_aa: CASSLDSGYEQYF

j_call: TRBJ1-1
d_call: NA
v_call: TRBV2
clone_size: NA
cdr3_nt: TGTGCCAGCGCAGCCGGTAGGACCAACCGTGAAGCTTTCTTT
cdr3_aa: CASAAGRTNREAFF

j_call: TRBJ2-1
d_call: NA
v_call: TRBV6-2/TRBV6-3
clone_size: NA
cdr3_nt: TGTGCCAGCGGGCTCAATGAGCAGTTCTTC
cdr3_aa: CASGLNEQFF

j_call: TRBJ2-5
d_call: NA
v_call: TRBV7-2
clone_size: few
cdr3_nt: TGTGCCAGCAGCTTAGTAACGGATTGGGCAGAGACCCAGTACTTC
cdr3_aa: CASSLVTDWAETQYF

j_call: TRBJ1-2
d_call: NA
v_call: TRBV12-3/TRBV12-4
clone_size: many
cdr3_nt: TGTGCCAGCAGCCAATACGCGGAGAATAACTATGGCTACACCTTC
cdr3_aa: CASSQYAENNYGYTF

j_call: TRBJ1-2
d_call: TRBD1
v_call: TRBV7-6
clone_size: many
cdr3_nt: TGTGCCAGCAGCCCCGGACAGGGGGATGGCTACACCTTC
cdr3_aa: CASSPGQGDGYTF

j_call: TRBJ1-2
d_call: NA
v_call: TRBV6-1
clone_size: few
cdr3_nt: TGTGCCAGCAGTGAAGCGCGGGGCGGGATCTATGGCTACACCTTC
cdr3_aa: CASSEARGGIYGYTF

j_call: TRBJ2-2
d_call: NA
v_call: TRBV12-3/TRBV12-4
clone_size: NA
cdr3_nt: TGTGCCAGCAGTTTAGTTTCGACGAACACCGGGGAGCTGTTTTTT
cdr3_aa: CASSLVSTNTGELFF

j_call: TRBJ2-3
d_call: NA
v_call: TRBV20-1
clone_size: NA
cdr3_nt: TGCAGTGCTAGACCAGGAAGCGGGAGCACAGATACGCAGTATTTT
cdr3_aa: CSARPGSGSTDTQYF

j_call: TRBJ2-3
d_call: TRBD2
v_call: TRBV6-2/TRBV6-3
clone_size: many
cdr3_nt: TGTGCCAGCAGTTCCAGCGGGGGCCCGCAGTATTTT
cdr3_aa: CASSSSGGPQYF

j_call: TRBJ2-3
d_call: NA
v_call: TRBV2
clone_size: NA
cdr3_nt: TGTGCCAGCGGGCCCCGACGGGGGTCAGATACGCAGTATTTT
cdr3_aa: CASGPRRGSDTQYF

j_call: TRBJ1-2
d_call: NA
v_call: TRBV7-9
clone_size: few
cdr3_nt: TGTGCCAGCAGCTTAGTATCAGGGGATGGCTACACCTTC
cdr3_aa: CASSLVSGDGYTF

j_call: TRBJ2-3
d_call: TRBD2
v_call: TRBV4-1
clone_size: NA
cdr3_nt: TGCGCCAGCAGCCCCGTAGCGGGGGGGCCAGATACGCAGTATTTT
cdr3_aa: CASSPVAGGPDTQYF

j_call: TRBJ1-2
d_call: NA
v_call: TRBV12-3/TRBV12-4
clone_size: few
cdr3_nt: TGTGCCAGCAGTTTACGGTTGGGTTGGGCCTTCGAGAACTATGGCTACACCTTC
cdr3_aa: CASSLRLGWAFENYGYTF

j_call: TRBJ1-6
d_call: NA
v_call: TRBV9
clone_size: few
cdr3_nt: TGTGCCAGCAGCCCCCAGGTTGACTCCGACTCACCCCTCCACTTT
cdr3_aa: CASSPQVDSDSPLHF

j_call: TRBJ2-1
d_call: NA
v_call: TRBV5-1
clone_size: NA
cdr3_nt: TGCGCCAGCAGCTACGCAGGGATGTCCTACAATGAGCAGTTCTTC
cdr3_aa: CASSYAGMSYNEQFF

j_call: TRBJ1-2
d_call: TRBD1
v_call: TRBV3-1
clone_size: few
cdr3_nt: TGTGCCAGCAGCCAAGATGTCCCCGGGACAGGGGATCGGTATGGCTACACCTTC
cdr3_aa: CASSQDVPGTGDRYGYTF

j_call: TRBJ2-6
d_call: NA
v_call: TRBV11-1
clone_size: NA
cdr3_nt: TGTGCCAGCAGCCACTGGACAAGGGGCGCCTCTGGGGCCAACGTCCTGACTTTC
cdr3_aa: CASSHWTRGASGANVLTF

j_call: TRBJ2-7
d_call: TRBD2
v_call: TRBV4-3
clone_size: few
cdr3_nt: TGCGCCAGCAGCCCTTACGGGGGGGGCTCCTACGAGCAGTACTTC
cdr3_aa: CASSPYGGGSYEQYF

j_call: TRBJ2-5
d_call: NA
v_call: TRBV20-1
clone_size: NA
cdr3_nt: TGCAGTGCTAGGCCCCGGGTGGGACAAGAGACCCAGTACTTC
cdr3_aa: CSARPRVGQETQYF

j_call: TRBJ1-6
d_call: NA
v_call: TRBV20-1
clone_size: NA
cdr3_nt: TGCAGTGCTAGGGGAACAGGCGGCGAGACACCCCTCCACTTT
cdr3_aa: CSARGTGGETPLHF

j_call: TRBJ2-1
d_call: TRBD2
v_call: TRBV18
clone_size: NA
cdr3_nt: TGTGCCAGCTCACCACGTGCGGGGGGGCTGGGGAATGAGCAGTTCTTC
cdr3_aa: CASSPRAGGLGNEQFF

j_call: TRBJ2-1
d_call: TRBD2
v_call: TRBV11-2
clone_size: few
cdr3_nt: TGTGCCAGCAGAAGTCGGCCGGGAGGGGGGGCCGGCAATGAGCAGTTCTTC
cdr3_aa: CASRSRPGGGAGNEQFF

j_call: TRBJ1-5
d_call: NA
v_call: TRBV10-2
clone_size: NA
cdr3_nt: TGCGCCAGCAGCCCCGGACGGGTCAATCAGCCCCAGCATTTT
cdr3_aa: CASSPGRVNQPQHF

j_call: TRBJ1-3
d_call: NA
v_call: TRBV12-3/TRBV12-4
clone_size: NA
cdr3_nt: TGTGCCAGCAGTCCCCCTATATCTGGAAACACCATATATTTT
cdr3_aa: CASSPPISGNTIYF

j_call: TRBJ1-5
d_call: TRBD1
v_call: TRBV18
clone_size: few
cdr3_nt: TGTGCCAGCTCACCACCGAGGACCCAGGGGGGCAATCAGCCCCAGCATTTT
cdr3_aa: CASSPPRTQGGNQPQHF

j_call: TRBJ2-1
d_call: NA
v_call: TRBV12-3/TRBV12-4
clone_size: few
cdr3_nt: TGTGCCAGCAGACATTCCACGACTGATTACAATGAGCAGTTCTTC
cdr3_aa: CASRHSTTDYNEQFF

j_call: TRBJ1-1
d_call: NA
v_call: TRBV18
clone_size: NA
cdr3_nt: TGTGCCAGCTCACCAAGGCAGATGAACACTGAAGCTTTCTTT
cdr3_aa: CASSPRQMNTEAFF

j_call: TRBJ1-6
d_call: NA
v_call: TRBV7-2
clone_size: many
cdr3_nt: TGTGCCAGCAGCTTCGGGACACCAGGCGGGGTTCCCCTCCACTTT
cdr3_aa: CASSFGTPGGVPLHF

j_call: TRBJ1-1
d_call: TRBD1
v_call: TRBV12-3/TRBV12-4
clone_size: NA
cdr3_nt: TGTGCCAGCAGACCCGACAGGGCCTCAGGAAGAGCTTTCTTT
cdr3_aa: CASRPDRASGRAFF

j_call: TRBJ2-5
d_call: NA
v_call: TRBV4-3
clone_size: NA
cdr3_nt: TGCGCCAGCAGCCCGAGCTCCGGGGTCCAAGAGACCCAGTACTTC
cdr3_aa: CASSPSSGVQETQYF

j_call: TRBJ1-6
d_call: NA
v_call: TRBV10-3
clone_size: NA
cdr3_nt: TGTGCCATCAGTGTTTCGGGCAGGGACGGTTCACCCCTCCACTTT
cdr3_aa: CAISVSGRDGSPLHF

j_call: TRBJ2-3
d_call: TRBD2
v_call: TRBV11-2
clone_size: few
cdr3_nt: TGTGCCAGCAGCCGAACTCTAGCGGGGGGCACAGATACGCAGTATTTT
cdr3_aa: CASSRTLAGGTDTQYF

j_call: TRBJ2-1
d_call: NA
v_call: TRBV6-1
clone_size: few
cdr3_nt: TGTGCCAGCAGTGTCCCAGTCCGGAGCTACAATGAGCAGTTCTTC
cdr3_aa: CASSVPVRSYNEQFF

j_call: TRBJ1-1
d_call: TRBD1
v_call: TRBV28
clone_size: few
cdr3_nt: TGTGCCAGCAGTTTAAACCCCGCCGGGACAGGGACGGACACTGAAGCTTTCTTT
cdr3_aa: CASSLNPAGTGTDTEAFF

j_call: TRBJ1-5
d_call: NA
v_call: TRBV28
clone_size: NA
cdr3_nt: TGTGCCAGCAGTTTACCGGGGTCAGCCCAGCATTTT
cdr3_aa: CASSLPGSAQHF

j_call: TRBJ2-5
d_call: TRBD1
v_call: TRBV15
clone_size: NA
cdr3_nt: TGTGCCACCAGCAGAGGGGACAGCGACCAAGAGACCCAGTACTTC
cdr3_aa: CATSRGDSDQETQYF

j_call: TRBJ2-3
d_call: TRBD2
v_call: TRBV5-1
clone_size: NA
cdr3_nt: TGCGCCAGCGCCCCAGGGACTACCCACACAGATACGCAGTATTTT
cdr3_aa: CASAPGTTHTDTQYF

j_call: TRBJ2-7
d_call: TRBD1
v_call: TRBV12-3/TRBV12-4
clone_size: few
cdr3_nt: TGTGCCAGCAGTTTTGCAGGGGGTGCATACGAGCAGTACTTC
cdr3_aa: CASSFAGGAYEQYF

j_call: TRBJ1-6
d_call: NA
v_call: TRBV9
clone_size: NA
cdr3_nt: TGTGCCAGCAGCGTAGGGGACGGTAATTCACCCCTCCACTTT
cdr3_aa: CASSVGDGNSPLHF

j_call: TRBJ2-1
d_call: NA
v_call: TRBV7-3
clone_size: few
cdr3_nt: TGTGCCAGCAGCCGCCGGCCGGGGTCTCGAAATGAGCAGTTCTTC
cdr3_aa: CASSRRPGSRNEQFF

j_call: TRBJ1-2
d_call: NA
v_call: TRBV30
clone_size: NA
cdr3_nt: TGTGCCTGGACATCAGGGTATGGCTACACCTTC
cdr3_aa: CAWTSGYGYTF

j_call: TRBJ2-2
d_call: TRBD2
v_call: TRBV4-1
clone_size: few
cdr3_nt: TGCGCCAGCAGCCTCCTTTCTAGCGGTTACACCGGGGAGCTGTTTTTT
cdr3_aa: CASSLLSSGYTGELFF

j_call: TRBJ1-2
d_call: TRBD1
v_call: TRBV7-9
clone_size: NA
cdr3_nt: TGTGCCAGCAGCTTACGAGCAGACAGGGCCTATGGCTACACCTTC
cdr3_aa: CASSLRADRAYGYTF

j_call: TRBJ2-3
d_call: NA
v_call: TRBV3-1
clone_size: NA
cdr3_nt: TGTGCCAGCAAACGGGGGCTAAGGGGCACAGATACGCAGTATTTT
cdr3_aa: CASKRGLRGTDTQYF